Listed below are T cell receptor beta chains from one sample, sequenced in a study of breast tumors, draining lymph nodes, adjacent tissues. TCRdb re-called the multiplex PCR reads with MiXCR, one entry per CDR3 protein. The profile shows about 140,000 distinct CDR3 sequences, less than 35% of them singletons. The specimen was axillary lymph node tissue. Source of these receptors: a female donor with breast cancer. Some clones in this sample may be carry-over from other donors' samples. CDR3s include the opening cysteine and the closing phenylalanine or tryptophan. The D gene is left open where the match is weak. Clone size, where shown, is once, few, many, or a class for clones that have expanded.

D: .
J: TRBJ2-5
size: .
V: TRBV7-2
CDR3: CASSPRAGEAPNQPQYF
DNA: TGTGCCAGCAGCCCGAGGGCAGGTGAGGCCCCTAATCAGCCCCAGTACTTC

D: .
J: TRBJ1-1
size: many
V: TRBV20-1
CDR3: CSALRRGNTEAFF
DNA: TGCAGTGCTCTACGTCGGGGGAACACTGAAGCTTTCTTT

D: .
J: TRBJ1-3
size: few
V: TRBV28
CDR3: CASSFSGAGNTIYF
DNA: TGTGCCAGCAGTTTTAGTGGGGCTGGAAACACCATATATTTT

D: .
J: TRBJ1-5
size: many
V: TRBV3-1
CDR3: CASSQDDQPQHF
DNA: TGTGCCAGCAGCCAAGACGATCAGCCCCAGCATTTT

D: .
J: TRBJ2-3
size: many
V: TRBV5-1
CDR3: CASKEGTDTQYF
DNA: TGCGCCAGCAAGGAGGGCACAGATACGCAGTATTTT

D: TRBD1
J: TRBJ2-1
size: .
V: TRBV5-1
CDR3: CASSLGGDRCSEQFF
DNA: TGCGCCAGCAGCTTGGGGGGGGACAGGTGCAGTGAGCAGTTCTTC

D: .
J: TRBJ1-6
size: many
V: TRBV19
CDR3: CASSTNIGNSPLHF
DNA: TGTGCCAGTAGTACAAACATCGGGAATTCACCCCTCCACTTT

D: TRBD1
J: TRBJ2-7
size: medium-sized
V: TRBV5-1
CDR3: CASLDRGRQYF
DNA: TGCGCCAGCCTGGACAGGGGGAGACAGTACTTC

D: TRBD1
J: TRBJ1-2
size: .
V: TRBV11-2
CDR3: CASSPTIGTGNLWGYTF
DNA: TGTGCCAGCAGCCCGACGATAGGGACAGGAAACCTATGGGGCTACACCTTC

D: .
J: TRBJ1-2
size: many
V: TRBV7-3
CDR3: CASSVGPGQMHGYTF
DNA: TGTGCCAGCAGCGTGGGACCTGGCCAGATGCATGGCTACACCTTC

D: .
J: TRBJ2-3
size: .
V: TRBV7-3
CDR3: CASSLTNLAGRTDTQYF
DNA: TGTGCCAGCAGCTTAACGAATCTAGCTGGGAGGACAGATACGCAGTATTTT

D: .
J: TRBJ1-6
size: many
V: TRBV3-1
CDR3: CASSSSESFYNSPLHF
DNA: TGTGCCAGCAGCTCATCGGAATCATTCTATAATTCACCCCTCCACTTT

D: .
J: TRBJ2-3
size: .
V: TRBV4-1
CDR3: CASSRTGLFTDTQYF
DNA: TGCGCCAGCAGCCGTACAGGGTTATTCACAGATACGCAGTATTTT

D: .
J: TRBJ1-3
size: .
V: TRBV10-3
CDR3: CAISEGGNTIYF
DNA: TGTGCCATCAGTGAGGGAGGAAACACCATATATTTT

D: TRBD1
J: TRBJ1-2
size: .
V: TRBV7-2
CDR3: CARSKGQGNEGYTF
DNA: TGTGCCAGGAGCAAGGGACAGGGGAACGAGGGCTACACCTTC

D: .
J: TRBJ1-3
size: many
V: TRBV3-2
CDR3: CASSQGDRAGNTIYF
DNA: TGTGCCAGCAGCCAAGGCGACAGGGCTGGAAACACCATATATTTT

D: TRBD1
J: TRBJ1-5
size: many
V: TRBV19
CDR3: CASSQSQGRGLQPQHF
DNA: TGTGCCAGTAGTCAAAGTCAAGGCAGGGGGCTTCAGCCCCAGCATTTT

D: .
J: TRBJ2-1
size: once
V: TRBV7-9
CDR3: CASSARGGDGKGHEQFF
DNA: TGTGCCAGCAGTGCTAGAGGAGGGGACGGAAAGGGACATGAGCAGTTCTTC

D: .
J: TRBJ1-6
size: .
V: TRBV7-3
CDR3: CASSLTGSSNSPLHF
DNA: TGTGCCAGCAGCTTAACGGGGAGTAGTAATTCACCCCTCCACTTT